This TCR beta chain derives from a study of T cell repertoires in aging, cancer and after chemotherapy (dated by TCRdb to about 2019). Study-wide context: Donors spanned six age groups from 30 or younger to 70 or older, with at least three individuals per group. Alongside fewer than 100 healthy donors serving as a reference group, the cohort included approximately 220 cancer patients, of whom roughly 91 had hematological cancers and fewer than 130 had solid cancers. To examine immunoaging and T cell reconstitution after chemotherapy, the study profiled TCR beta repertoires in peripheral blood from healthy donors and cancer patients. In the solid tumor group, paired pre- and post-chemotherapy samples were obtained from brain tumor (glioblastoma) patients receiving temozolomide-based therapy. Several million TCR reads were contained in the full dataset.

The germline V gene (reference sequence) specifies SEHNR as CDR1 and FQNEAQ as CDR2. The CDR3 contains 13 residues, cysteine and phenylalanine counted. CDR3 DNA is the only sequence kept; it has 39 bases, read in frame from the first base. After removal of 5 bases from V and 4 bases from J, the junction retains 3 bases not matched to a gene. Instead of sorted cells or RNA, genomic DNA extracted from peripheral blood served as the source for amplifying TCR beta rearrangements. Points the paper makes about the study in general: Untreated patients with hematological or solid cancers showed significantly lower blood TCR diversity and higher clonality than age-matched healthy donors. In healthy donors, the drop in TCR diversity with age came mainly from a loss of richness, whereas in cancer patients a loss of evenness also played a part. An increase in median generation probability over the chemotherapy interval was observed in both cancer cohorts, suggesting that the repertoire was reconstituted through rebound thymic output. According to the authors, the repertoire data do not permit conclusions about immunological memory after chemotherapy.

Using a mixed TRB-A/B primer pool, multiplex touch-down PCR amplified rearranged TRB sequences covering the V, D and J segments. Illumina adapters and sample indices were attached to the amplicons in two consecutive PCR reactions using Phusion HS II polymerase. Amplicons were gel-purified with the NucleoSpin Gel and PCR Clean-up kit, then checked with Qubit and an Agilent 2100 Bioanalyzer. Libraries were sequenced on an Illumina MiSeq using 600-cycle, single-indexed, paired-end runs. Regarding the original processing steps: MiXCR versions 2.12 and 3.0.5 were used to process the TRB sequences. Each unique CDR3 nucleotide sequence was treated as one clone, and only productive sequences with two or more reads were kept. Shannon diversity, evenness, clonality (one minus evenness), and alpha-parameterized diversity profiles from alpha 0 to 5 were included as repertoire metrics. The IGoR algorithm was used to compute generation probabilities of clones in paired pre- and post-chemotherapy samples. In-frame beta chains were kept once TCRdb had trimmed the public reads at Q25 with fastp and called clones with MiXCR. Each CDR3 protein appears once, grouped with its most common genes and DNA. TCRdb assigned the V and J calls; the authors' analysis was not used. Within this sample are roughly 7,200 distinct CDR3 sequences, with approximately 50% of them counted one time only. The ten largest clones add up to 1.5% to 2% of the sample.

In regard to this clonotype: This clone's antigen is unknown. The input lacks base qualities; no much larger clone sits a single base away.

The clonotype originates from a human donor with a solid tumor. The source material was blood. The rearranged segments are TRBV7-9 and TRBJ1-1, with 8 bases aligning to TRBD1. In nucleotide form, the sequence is TGTGCCAGCAGCCGTACAGGGGGCACTGAAGCTTTCTTT. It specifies CASSRTGGTEAFF.